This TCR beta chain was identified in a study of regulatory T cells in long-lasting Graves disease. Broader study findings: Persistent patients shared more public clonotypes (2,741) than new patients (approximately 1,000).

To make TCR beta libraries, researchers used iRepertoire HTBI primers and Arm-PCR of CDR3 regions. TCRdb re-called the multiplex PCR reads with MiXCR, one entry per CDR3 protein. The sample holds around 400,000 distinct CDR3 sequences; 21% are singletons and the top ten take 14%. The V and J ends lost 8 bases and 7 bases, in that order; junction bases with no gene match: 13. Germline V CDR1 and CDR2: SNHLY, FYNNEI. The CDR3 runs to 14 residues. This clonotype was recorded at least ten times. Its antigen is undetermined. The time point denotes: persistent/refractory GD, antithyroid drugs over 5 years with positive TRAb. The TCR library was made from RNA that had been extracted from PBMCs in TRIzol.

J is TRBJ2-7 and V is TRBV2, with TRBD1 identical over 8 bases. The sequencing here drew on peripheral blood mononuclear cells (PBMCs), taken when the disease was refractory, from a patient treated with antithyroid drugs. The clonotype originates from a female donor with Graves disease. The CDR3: CASGRYRGTGEQYF. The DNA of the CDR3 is TGTGCCAGCGGTCGTTACAGGGGGACGGGGGAGCAGTACTTC.